The source of this T cell receptor beta chain is a study of T cells in narcolepsy. The study, taken as a whole, reports: Autoreactive HCRT-specific and TRIB2-specific clonotypes were marked in same-patient CSF-versus-blood CD4+ comparisons.

Concerning this clone: Antigen: not known.

TCRdb's copy holds only in-frame clones and misses some; the assay was immunoSEQ multiplex PCR. The sample lists more than 20,000 clones; approximately 90% were seen once. V trimming: 3 bases; J trimming: 3 bases; junction bases outside the gene matches: 3. Germline-derived CDR1 and CDR2 are SEHNR and FQNEAQ (reference sequence). This CDR3 has 14 residues. Material: CD45RA- memory CD4+ T cells from PBMCs. The sequence came from a human donor with narcolepsy. The V gene is TRBV7-9, the J gene TRBJ2-7, with TRBD1 matching 9 bases. The CDR3 nucleotides are TGTGCCAGCAGCTTTACGGGACAGGGCTACGAGCAGTACTTC. It specifies CASSFTGQGYEQYF. Filled out from reference TRBV7-9 and TRBJ2-7, the complete variable domain reads DTGVSQNPRHKITKRGQNVTFRCDPISEHNRLYWYRQTLGQGPEFLTYFQNEAQLEKSRLLSDRFSAERPKGSFSTLEIQRTEQGDSAMYLCASSFTGQGYEQYFGPGTRLTVT.